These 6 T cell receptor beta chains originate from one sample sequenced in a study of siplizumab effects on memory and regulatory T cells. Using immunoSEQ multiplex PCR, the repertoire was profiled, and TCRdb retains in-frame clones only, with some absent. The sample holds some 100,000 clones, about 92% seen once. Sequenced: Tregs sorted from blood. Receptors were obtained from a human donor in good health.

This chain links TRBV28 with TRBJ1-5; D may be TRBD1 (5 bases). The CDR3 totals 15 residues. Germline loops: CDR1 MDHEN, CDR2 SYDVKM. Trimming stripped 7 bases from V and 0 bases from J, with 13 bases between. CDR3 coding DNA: TGTGCCAGCACAGAGGTAGGGGTTAGCAATCAGCCCCAGCATTTT. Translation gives CASTEVGVSNQPQHF.

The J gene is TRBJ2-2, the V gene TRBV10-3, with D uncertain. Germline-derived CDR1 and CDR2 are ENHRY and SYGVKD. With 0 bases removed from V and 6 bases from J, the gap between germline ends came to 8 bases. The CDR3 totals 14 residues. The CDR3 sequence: CAISESGAPGELFF. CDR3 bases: TGTGCCATCAGTGAGTCCGGAGCGCCCGGGGAGCTGTTTTTT.

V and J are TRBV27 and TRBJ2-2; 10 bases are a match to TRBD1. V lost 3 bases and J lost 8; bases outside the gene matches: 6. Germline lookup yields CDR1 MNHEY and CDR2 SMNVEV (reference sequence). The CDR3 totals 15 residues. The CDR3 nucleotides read TGTGCCAGCAGTTTTGTAGGACAGGGGGAGGGGGAGCTGTTTTTT. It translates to CASSFVGQGEGELFF.

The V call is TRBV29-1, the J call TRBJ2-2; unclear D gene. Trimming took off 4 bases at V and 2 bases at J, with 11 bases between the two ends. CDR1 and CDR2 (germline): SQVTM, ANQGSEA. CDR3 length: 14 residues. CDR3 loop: CSVGVTFNTGELFF. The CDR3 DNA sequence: TGCAGCGTTGGGGTGACATTCAACACCGGGGAGCTGTTTTTT.

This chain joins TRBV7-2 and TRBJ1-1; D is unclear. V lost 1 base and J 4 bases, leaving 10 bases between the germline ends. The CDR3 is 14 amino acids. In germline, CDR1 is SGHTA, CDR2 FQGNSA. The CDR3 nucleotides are TGTGCCAGCAGCTTAGTGGTATGGGGCACTGAAGCTTTCTTT. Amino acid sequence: CASSLVVWGTEAFF.

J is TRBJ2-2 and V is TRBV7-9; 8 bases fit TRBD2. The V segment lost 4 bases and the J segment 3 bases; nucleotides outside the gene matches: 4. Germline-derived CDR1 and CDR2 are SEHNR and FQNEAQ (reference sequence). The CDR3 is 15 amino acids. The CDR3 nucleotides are TGTGCCAGCAGCTCCGGGGGGGCATACACCGGGGAGCTGTTTTTT. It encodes CASSSGGAYTGELFF.